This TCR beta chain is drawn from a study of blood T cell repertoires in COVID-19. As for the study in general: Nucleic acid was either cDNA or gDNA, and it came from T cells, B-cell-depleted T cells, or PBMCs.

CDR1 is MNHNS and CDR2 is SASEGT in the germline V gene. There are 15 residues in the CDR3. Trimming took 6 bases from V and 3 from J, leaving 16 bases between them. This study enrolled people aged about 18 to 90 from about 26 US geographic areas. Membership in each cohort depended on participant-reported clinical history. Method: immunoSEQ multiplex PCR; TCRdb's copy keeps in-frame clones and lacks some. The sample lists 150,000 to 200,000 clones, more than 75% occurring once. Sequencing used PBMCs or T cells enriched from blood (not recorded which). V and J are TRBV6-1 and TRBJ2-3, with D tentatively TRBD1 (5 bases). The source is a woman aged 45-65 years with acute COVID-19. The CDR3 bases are TGTGCCAGCAGAAGAGGCCAGGGTGGTACAGATACGCAGTATTTT. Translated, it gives CASRRGQGGTDTQYF.